This entry lists 21 T cell receptor beta chains sequenced from one sample in a study of STAT3 mutations in large granular lymphocyte leukemia. Notes on the study in general: In T-cell large granular lymphocyte leukemia, about half of patients showed multiple immunodominant subclonotypes.

For these TCRs, the target antigens are not known. The method was immunoSEQ multiplex PCR; TCRdb's version includes in-frame clones alone and lacks a portion of them. The data show 15,000 or so clones, 81% seen once. Sample: peripheral blood mononuclear cells. These TCRs come from a man aged 55 to 70 with T-cell large granular lymphocyte leukemia. Some clones in this sample may be carry-over from other donors' samples.

This chain joins TRBV27 and TRBJ2-6; a weak D match, TRBD2 (5 bases). The CDR3 is made up of 15 amino acids. CDR1 is MNHEY and CDR2 is SMNVEV in the germline V gene (reference sequence). Trimming took off 2 bases at V and 4 bases at J, with 9 bases between the two ends. The CDR3 bases are TGTGCCAGCAGTTTAGGGTCGGGGGGGGCCAACGTCCTGACTTTC. It codes for CASSLGSGGANVLTF.

This CDR3 is CASSSQVAQYF. The CDR3 DNA follows: TGTGCCAGCAGCTCCCAGGTTGCGCAGTACTTC. This chain links TRBV11-2 with TRBJ2-7; D remains unclear. This CDR3 contains 11 residues. Germline assignment: CDR1 SGHAT and CDR2 FQNNGV. Between the trimmed V and J ends, which lost 4 bases and 9 bases, there was a span of 10 bases. Based on the CDR3 plus reference TRBV11-2 and TRBJ2-7, the full variable domain is EAGVAQSPRYKIIEKRQSVAFWCNPISGHATLYWYQQILGQGPKLLIQFQNNGVVDDSQLPKDRFSAERLKGVDSTLKIQPAKLEDSAVYLCASSSQVAQYFGPGTRLTVT.

The chain carries TRBV5-1 and TRBJ1-6, with D possibly TRBD1 on 5 matching bases. Trimming removed 6 bases at V and 7 bases at J, with 17 bases between. Germline V gives CDR1 SGHRS, CDR2 YFSETQ. The CDR3 is 15 amino acids. CDR3 coding DNA: TGCGCCAGCACCCTGGGCCCGACAGCGAATTCACCCCTCCACTTT. Translating it yields CASTLGPTANSPLHF.

The chain couples TRBV9 to TRBJ1-2; D gene unclear. The CDR3 covers 18 residues. Germline V CDR1 and CDR2: SGDLS, YYNGEE. Trimming left V 1 base short and J 1 base short, with 20 bases between. For the CDR3, the DNA is TGTGCCAGCAGCGTACTAACTCTCGGGAGTCGCATTAACTATGGCTACACCTTC. This codes for CASSVLTLGSRINYGYTF. Filled out from reference TRBV9 and TRBJ1-2, the complete variable domain reads DSGVTQTPKHLITATGQRVTLRCSPRSGDLSVYWYQQSLDQGLQFLIQYYNGEERAKGNILERFSAQQFPDLHSELNLSSLELGDSALYFCASSVLTLGSRINYGYTFGSGTRLTVV.

The V call is TRBV7-9, the J call TRBJ1-1, with D tentatively TRBD1 (5 bases). The V and J ends lost 2 bases and 3 bases respectively, with 13 bases between them. The CDR3 totals 15 residues. Germline loops: CDR1 SEHNR, CDR2 FQNEAQ (reference sequence). CDR3 residues: CASSLSQGGYTEAFF. The DNA of the CDR3 is TGTGCCAGCAGCTTAAGTCAGGGAGGGTACACTGAAGCTTTCTTT.

CDR3 bases: TGTGCCAGCAGTTACAGTCGAGGGGACAATGAGCAGTTCTTC. This translates into CASSYSRGDNEQFF. The chain carries TRBV6-6 and TRBJ2-1; the D call may be TRBD1 or TRBD2 (5 bases each). From germline, CDR1 is MNHNY and CDR2 SVGAGI (reference sequence). The CDR3 spans 14 residues. V lost 2 bases, J lost 5 bases, and 10 bases lay in between.

The chain joins TRBV27 to TRBJ2-7, with 11 positions matching TRBD2. Germline V lookup: CDR1 MNHEY, CDR2 SMNVEV (reference sequence). CDR3 length: 17 residues. The J segment lost 12 bases and the V segment lost 0 bases, leaving 16 bases of the junction unmatched. The chain's CDR3 is CASSLSSPGLAAPRRYF. The CDR3 nucleotides are TGTGCCAGCAGTTTATCCTCCCCGGGACTAGCGGCCCCCAGGAGGTACTTC.

A word on this clone: At the DNA level, this CDR3 is encoded by other sequences in the same sample as well. The chain combines TRBV29-1 with TRBJ2-7, with D perhaps matching TRBD2 (5 bases). In germline, CDR1 is SQVTM, CDR2 ANQGSEA. The CDR3 is 12 amino acids. Trimming left V 6 bases short and J 3 bases short, with 12 bases between. CDR3 in DNA: TGCAGCGTCGGAGTTCGGGACTACGAGCAGTACTTC. Its translation: CSVGVRDYEQYF.

This clone was seen just once. This chain joins TRBV7-9 and TRBJ1-4, with unresolved D. The germline V and J ends were trimmed by 5 bases and 2 bases, with 9 bases remaining between them. Germline CDR1 is SEHNR and CDR2 is FQNEAQ (reference sequence). The CDR3 runs to 14 residues. This chain's CDR3 is CASSPGRTNEKLFF. The CDR3 DNA sequence: TGTGCCAGCAGCCCCGGACGGACTAATGAAAAACTGTTTTTT.

The chain joins TRBV9 to TRBJ1-4; D is ambiguous. The V end lost 7 bases, the J end lost 7 bases, and 14 bases lay between the germline ends. The CDR3 runs to 13 residues. Germline CDR1 is SGDLS and CDR2 is YYNGEE. CDR3 in amino acids: CASGGVQGEKLFF. The CDR3 DNA reads TGTGCCAGCGGCGGCGTTCAAGGTGAAAAACTGTTTTTT.

The rearrangement uses TRBV7-2 and TRBJ1-2; D may be TRBD1 (6 bases). CDR3 length: 17 amino acids. The V and J ends lost 5 bases and 3 bases respectively, with 22 bases between them. Germline lookup yields CDR1 SGHTA and CDR2 FQGNSA. CDR3 loop: CASSAIGGTGQDYGYTF. CDR3 nucleotide sequence: TGTGCCAGCAGCGCAATAGGGGGGACGGGGCAGGACTATGGCTACACCTTC.

V usage is TRBV5-4 and J usage is TRBJ2-2; 8 nucleotides line up with TRBD1. CDR1 and CDR2 (germline): SGHNT, YYREEE (reference sequence). This CDR3 has 15 amino acids. Germline trimming cut 3 bases from V and 1 base from J; bases unmatched to any gene: 2. CDR3 sequence: CASSSGQENTGELFF. The CDR3 DNA follows: TGTGCCAGCAGCTCGGGACAGGAGAACACCGGGGAGCTGTTTTTT.

Written as DNA, the CDR3 is TGTGCCAGCAGCTTAACCCGCCTGACTAGCGGGGGAACCTACGAGCAGTACTTC. Translated, it gives CASSLTRLTSGGTYEQYF. The V call is TRBV7-3, the J call TRBJ2-7; 12 bases line up with TRBD2. The junction had 8 bases not matched to a gene; V was cut back by 0 bases and J by 2 bases. CDR3 length: 18 amino acids. The germline V gene has CDR1 SGHTA and CDR2 FQGTGA.

This clone was seen once. The genes are TRBV19 and TRBJ2-1; 12 bases map to TRBD2. Germline V gene data show CDR1 as LNHDA and CDR2 as SQIVND (reference sequence). V shed 9 bases and J 4 bases; nucleotides not matched to a gene: 7. The CDR3 runs to 15 residues. The CDR3 is CASSLLAGGYNEQFF. The CDR3 DNA reads as TGTGCCAGCAGTTTGCTAGCGGGAGGGTACAATGAGCAGTTCTTC. The whole variable domain, remainder taken from reference TRBV19 and TRBJ2-1, is DGGITQSPKYLFRKEGQNVTLSCEQNLNHDAMYWYRQDPGQGLRLIYYSQIVNDFQKGDIAEGYSVSREKKESFPLTVTSAQKNPTAFYLCASSLLAGGYNEQFFGPGTRLTVL.

V usage is TRBV15 and J usage is TRBJ1-1; D unresolved. The length of the CDR3 is 14 residues. The germline V gene encodes CDR1 LNHNV and CDR2 YYDKDF (reference sequence). Between the trimmed V and J ends, which lost 6 bases and 1 base, there was a span of 12 bases. The CDR3 sequence is CATREGQPNTEAFF. As DNA, the CDR3 is TGTGCCACCAGAGAGGGTCAACCGAACACTGAAGCTTTCTTT.

This chain uses TRBV6-1 with TRBJ1-5; no definite D call. Trimming pared 7 bases from V and 4 bases from J, leaving 11 bases between. The CDR3 consists of 13 residues. Germline V gene sequence: CDR1 MNHNS, CDR2 SASEGT. CDR3 nucleotide sequence: TGTGCCAGCACCGCGTGGGGAAATCAGCCCCAGCATTTT. Amino acids: CASTAWGNQPQHF.

This rearrangement joins TRBV30 to TRBJ1-2; 9 bases are a match to TRBD1. CDR1 is GTSNPN and CDR2 is SVGIG in the germline V gene (reference sequence). This CDR3 region has 15 residues. J was trimmed by 0 bases and V by 8 bases; bases with no gene match: 10. CDR3: CALSRDRAPNYGYTF. In DNA form, the CDR3 reads TGTGCCCTATCCCGGGACAGGGCCCCTAACTATGGCTACACCTTC.

This chain links TRBV18 with TRBJ1-6; tentatively, D is TRBD1 (5 bases). The CDR3 sequence is 15 residues long. The V gene lost 5 bases and the J gene lost 5 bases, with 13 bases spanning the gap. CDR1 is KGHSH and CDR2 is LQKENI in the germline V gene. CDR3 region: CASSASQGNNSPLHF. The CDR3 DNA is TGTGCCAGCTCAGCCAGCCAGGGCAATAATTCACCCCTCCACTTT. Drawing the rest from reference TRBV18 and TRBJ1-6, the complete variable domain is NAGVMQNPRHLVRRRGQEARLRCSPMKGHSHVYWYRQLPEEGLKFMVYLQKENIIDESGMPKERFSAEFPKEGPSILRIQQVVRGDSAAYFCASSASQGNNSPLHFGNGTRLTVT.

This CDR3 is CSVRYRGDTEAFF. Here the CDR3 DNA reads TGCAGCGTTCGCTACAGGGGGGACACTGAAGCTTTCTTT. The chain joins TRBV29-1 to TRBJ1-1, with TRBD1 identical over 8 bases. V lost 5 bases and J lost 3; bases outside the gene matches: 5. Germline V lookup: CDR1 SQVTM, CDR2 ANQGSEA. The CDR3 contains 13 residues.

The chain joins TRBV7-2 to TRBJ1-5, with 10 bases fitting TRBD1. The CDR3 is 15 residues long. CDR1 and CDR2 from the germline V gene are SGHTA and FQGNSA. V was pared by 4 bases and J by 5 bases, with 5 bases of the junction left unmatched. CDR3 protein: CASSSPDRGDQPQHF. CDR3 nucleotide sequence: TGTGCCAGCAGCTCACCGGACAGGGGGGATCAGCCCCAGCATTTT.

The gene calls are TRBV5-1 and TRBJ1-6, with TRBD1 identical over 9 bases. The germline CDR1 and CDR2 sequences are SGHRS and YFSETQ. This CDR3 is built from 16 residues. V shed 2 bases, J shed 14 bases, and the junction held 14 bases outside the gene matches. The CDR3 spells CASSLWDRDSVGSLHF. DNA of the CDR3: TGCGCCAGCAGCTTATGGGACAGGGACTCGGTTGGTTCCCTCCACTTT.